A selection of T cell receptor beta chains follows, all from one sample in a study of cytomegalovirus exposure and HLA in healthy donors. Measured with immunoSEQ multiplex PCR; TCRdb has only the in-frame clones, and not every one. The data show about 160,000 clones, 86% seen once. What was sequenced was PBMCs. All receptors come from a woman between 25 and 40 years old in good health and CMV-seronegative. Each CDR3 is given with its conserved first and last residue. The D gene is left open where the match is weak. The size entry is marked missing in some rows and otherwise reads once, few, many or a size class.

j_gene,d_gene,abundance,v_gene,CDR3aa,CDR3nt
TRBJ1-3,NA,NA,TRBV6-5,CASSYGGTGNTIYF,TGTGCCAGCAGTTACGGGGGGACTGGAAACACCATATATTTT
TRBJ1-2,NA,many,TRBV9,CASSVPRVGADYGYTF,TGTGCCAGCAGCGTACCTCGGGTAGGAGCGGACTATGGCTACACCTTC
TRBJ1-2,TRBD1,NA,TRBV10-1,CANKQGALSNYGYTF,TGCGCCAACAAACAGGGGGCGCTAAGTAACTATGGCTACACCTTC
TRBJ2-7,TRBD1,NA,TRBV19,CASSRDRASYEQYF,TGTGCCAGTAGCCGGGACAGGGCCTCCTACGAGCAGTACTTC
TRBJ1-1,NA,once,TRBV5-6,CASNRDGMGNTEAFF,TGTGCCAGCAACCGGGACGGCATGGGGAACACTGAAGCTTTCTTT
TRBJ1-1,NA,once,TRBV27,CASSLYAQKNTEAFF,TGTGCCAGCAGTTTATACGCTCAAAAGAACACTGAAGCTTTCTTT
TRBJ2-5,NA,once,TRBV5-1,CASSLQETQYF,TGCGCCAGCAGCTTGCAAGAGACCCAGTACTTC
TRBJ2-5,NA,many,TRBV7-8,CASSLRRTQETQYF,TGTGCCAGCAGCTTACGGCGTACGCAAGAGACCCAGTACTTC
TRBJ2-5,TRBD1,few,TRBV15,CATSRDPGAGGLETQYF,TGTGCCACCAGCAGAGATCCTGGGGCAGGGGGCTTAGAGACCCAGTACTTC
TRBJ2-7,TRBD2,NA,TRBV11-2,CASSLDPGTRNEQYF,TGTGCCAGCAGCTTAGACCCCGGGACTAGAAACGAGCAGTACTTC
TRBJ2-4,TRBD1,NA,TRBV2,CASSDTRGPNIQYF,TGTGCCAGCAGTGACACCAGGGGGCCGAACATTCAGTACTTC